This section outlines one T cell receptor (beta chain) sequence together with its context. This clone has just one count. Its antigen is unknown. Within one base of it there is no much larger clone, and no base qualities were kept. The immunoSEQ assay at survey resolution was used to sequence TCRbeta rearrangements from genomic DNA. The paper's data handling went like this. In the TCR sequencing data, the smallest productive clonotype frequency that could be detected was 2.59 x 10-5. Only productive TCRbeta rearrangements, defined as complete and in-frame sequences, were included in the analyses. Sample clonality was computed as Simpson clonality in the immunoSEQ Analyzer version 3.0. Clones were binned by frequency as very rare, small, medium, large (1-20%) or hyperexpanded (>20%). Generation probabilities were estimated with OLGA 1.2.3, V-gene circos plots were made with VDJtools, specificities were looked up in VDJdb, and CDR3 motifs were identified with GLIPH. Not all clones reach the TCRdb copy of this immuneACCESS table, which keeps in-frame sequences only. Checked studies attribute under half of the gap to unresolved V genes and leave the rest unexplained. Clonal size and the V and J genes are those of that table, whereas D and trimming came from the DNA. The sample profile shows around 30,000 clones; 65% to 80% of them were found once. The ten largest account for around 2.1% of the sample.

The healthy control group was made up of around 40 blood donors, and the Finnish Red Cross blood service supplied their buffy coats. All TCR-sequenced material derived from peripheral blood: patient blood samples and healthy donor buffy coats. Ficoll-Hypaque gradient centrifugation was used to isolate peripheral blood mononuclear cells. For the healthy controls, CD4+ cells were obtained from buffy coats by magnetic purification. Genomic DNA was extracted using the Gentra Puregene Cell and Tissue kit, and a Qubit 2.0 fluorometer was used to quantify it. This record comes from a study of STAT5B mutations in CD4+ large granular lymphocyte leukemia (dated 2022 in TCRdb). In the study overall: Among the healthy controls, the CDR3 'QG' motif was associated with a particular HLA allele. The study compared the TCRbeta repertoires of patients with CD4+ T-cell large granular lymphocyte leukemia against the TCRbeta repertoires of healthy blood donors. Flow cytometry on FACSCanto II or FACSVerse confirmed that purified fractions exceeded 95% purity among lymphocytes. Study-wide conclusions, independent of this receptor: Each patient's main leukemic clonotypes were private, but roughly 25% of these clonotypes showed up at low frequency in the non-leukemic repertoires of other patients. The data were not HLA-matched, and the relatively small sample size could explain the higher clonality seen in CD4+ compared with CD8+ T-LGLL. CD4-sorted patient repertoires appeared more clonal than healthy CD4+ repertoires, and this difference persisted after removing the putative leukemic clones.

Material: CD4+ T cells from blood buffy coats. This clonotype originated in a human donor in good health.

The nucleotide sequence reads TGTGCCAGCAGCATCCGGGTGCCAACTAATGAAAAACTGTTTTTT. Its translation is CASSIRVPTNEKLFF. The sequence links TRBV7-8 to TRBJ1-4, with the D gene call left open. Inclusive of the bounding cysteine and phenylalanine, the CDR3 is 15 residues long. Only the CDR3 portion is preserved as DNA: 45 bases, with reading frame beginning at the first base. Between the V and J ends, shortened by 5 bases and 0 bases respectively, the junction contains 10 bases. In the germline V gene, CDR1 corresponds to SGHVS and CDR2 to FQNEAQ.